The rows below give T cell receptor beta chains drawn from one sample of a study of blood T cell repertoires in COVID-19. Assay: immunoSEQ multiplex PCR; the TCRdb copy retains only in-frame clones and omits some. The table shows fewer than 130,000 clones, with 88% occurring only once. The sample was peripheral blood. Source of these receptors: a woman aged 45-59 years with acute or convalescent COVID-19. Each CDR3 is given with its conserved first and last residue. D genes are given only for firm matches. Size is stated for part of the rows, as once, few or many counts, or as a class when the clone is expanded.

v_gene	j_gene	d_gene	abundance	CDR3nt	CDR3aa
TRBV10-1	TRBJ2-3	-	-	TGCGCCAGCAGTGTACGGGAAGAAAGAGATACGCAGTATTTT	CASSVREERDTQYF
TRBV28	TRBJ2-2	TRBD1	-	TGTGCCAGCAGTTTACGCCTACCCGGGACAGGGGGCTATACCGGGGAGCTGTTTTTT	CASSLRLPGTGGYTGELFF
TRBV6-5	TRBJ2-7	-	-	TGTGCCTCCTCGAGGCAGCTCTCCTACGAGCAGTACTTC	CASSRQLSYEQYF
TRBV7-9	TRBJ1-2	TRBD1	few	TGTGCCAGCAGCTCGACAGGGTATATGGTTACCGGCTACACCTTC	CASSSTGYMVTGYTF
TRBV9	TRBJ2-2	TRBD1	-	TGTGCCAGCAGCGTCCGGCAGGGGGTCACCGGGGAGCTGTTTTTT	CASSVRQGVTGELFF
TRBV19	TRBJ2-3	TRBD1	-	TGTGCCAGTAGTATAGATCCGAGACAGGGGAACATCGGGACAGATACGCAGTATTTT	CASSIDPRQGNIGTDTQYF
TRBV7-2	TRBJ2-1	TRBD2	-	TGTGCCAGCAGCTTAGGGACTAGCATCAATGAGCAGTTCTTC	CASSLGTSINEQFF
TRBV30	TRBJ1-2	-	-	TGTGCCTGGAGTGGAGACAGGACGCTATATGGCTACACCTTC	CAWSGDRTLYGYTF
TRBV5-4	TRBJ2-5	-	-	TGTGCCAGCACCTCGGGATCTGTCCCGCAAGAGACCCAGTACTTC	CASTSGSVPQETQYF
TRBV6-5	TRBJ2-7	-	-	TGTGCCAGCAGGCCCCAGGAGGTAGCCTCCTACGAGCAGTACTTC	CASRPQEVASYEQYF
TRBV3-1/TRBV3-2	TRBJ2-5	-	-	TGTGCCAGCACCCCCTTGGGGAGCCAAGAGACCCAGTACTTC	CASTPLGSQETQYF
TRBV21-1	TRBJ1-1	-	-	TGTGCCAGCAGCCCCCGGCTACGGGACAGTAACACTGAAGCTTTCTTT	CASSPRLRDSNTEAFF
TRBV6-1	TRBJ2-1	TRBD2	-	TGTGCCAGCAGTGAAGAGGGGGGGACTAGCGGGAGATTGGGGCGTCAGTTCTTC	CASSEEGGTSGRLGRQFF
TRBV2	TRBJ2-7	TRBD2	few	TGTGCCAGCAGTGAACAGCGGGGCCTCGACGAGCAGTACTTC	CASSEQRGLDEQYF
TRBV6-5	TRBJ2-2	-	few	TGTGCCAGCAGTTATAGGAGAGACACCGGGGAGCTGTTTTTT	CASSYRRDTGELFF
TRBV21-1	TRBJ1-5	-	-	TGTGCCAGCAGCCCTGCGAGGGTTTATAGCAATCAGCCCCAGCATTTT	CASSPARVYSNQPQHF